The entry that follows covers one T cell receptor (beta chain) sequence. The source of the sample is a study of OX40 agonist ivuxolimab in advanced cancers. At the level of the study: Those enrolled were 80% to 85% male, with a mean age of 60 years and ages from about 20 to 90. The study reported partial responses in three patients: one hepatocellular carcinoma, two cutaneous melanoma.

Germline V lookup: CDR1 LGHNA, CDR2 YNFKEQ. V lost 0 bases to trimming and J lost 6 bases; unmatched junction nucleotides: 1. CDR3 size: 15 residues. Sequencing used immunoSEQ multiplex PCR; TCRdb keeps in-frame clones, though not all of them. The profile shows 50,000 to 75,000 clones, 75% to 90% of them singletons. At cycle 4 day 1, cycle 7 day 1, and baseline, blood was sampled. This specimen was CD4+ or CD8+ T cells sorted from blood, taken in a trial of the OX40 agonist ivuxolimab. The chain uses TRBV4-2 and TRBJ1-4; 10 bases fit TRBD1. This clonotype was sampled from an adult with an advanced solid tumor such as melanoma, head and neck, liver or kidney cancer. For the CDR3, the DNA is TGTGCCAGCAGCCAAGAAGGGACAGGGGATGAAAAACTGTTTTTT. Encoded protein: CASSQEGTGDEKLFF.